This record covers a single T cell receptor (beta chain). Its target is unknown. The sample originates from a study of CD8 T cells in ankylosing spondylitis. TCRdb re-analysed the 5' RACE reads in MiXCR, keeping a single row per CDR3 protein. The sample gives 250,000 or so distinct CDR3 sequences, around 25% of which show up once; roughly 0.6% is in the top ten. Study results and limitations: A TCR beta motif made of fewer than ten highly homologous variants seemed typical of ankylosing spondylitis blood.

This CDR3 has 14 residues. The V gene lost 1 base and the J gene lost 4 bases, with 9 bases spanning the gap. The TCR originated in a male donor with ankylosing spondylitis or in good health (not recorded which). The chain is built from TRBV12-3 or TRBV12-4 and TRBJ2-3; the D is unclear. Sequences were obtained from blood, either unsorted or a sorted T cell fraction (not recorded which). Here the CDR3 reads CASSLGPGSDTQYF. CDR3 sequence (DNA): TGTGCCAGCAGTTTAGGCCCTGGGTCAGATACGCAGTATTTT.